This paragraph reports one TCR beta chain. This clonotype was seen more than once but under ten times. What this receptor recognizes is not known. No much larger clone is present one base from it, and per-base qualities are unavailable. The data originate from a study of spatial heterogeneity in lung cancer (dated by TCRdb to the late 2010s). Regarding the research as a whole: More beta-chain than alpha-chain transcripts were consistently detected, likely reflecting higher beta-chain transcript abundance. In the raw uncorrected reads, each unique combination of TCR and UMI appeared more than ten times on average. The study quantitatively compared TCR alpha and beta repertoires across multiple tumor regions, matched nontumor lung and blood in non-small cell lung cancer. TCR repertoire features were related to nonsynonymous mutation counts determined by whole-exome sequencing of tumor tissue. Both alpha and beta chains were TCR-sequenced in a few hundred tumor regions, 64 matched nontumor lung samples and around 50 PBMC samples obtained at surgery. Study-wide conclusions, independent of this receptor: Ubiquitous expanded tumor TCRs showed up in blood more often at tumor resection than at routine follow-up. Additional single-cell paired TCR alpha and beta sequencing was considered necessary to confirm, at a functional level, the hypothesis that regional TCRs recognize regional mutations.

From cysteine to phenylalanine, the CDR3 is 17 amino acids long. This entry keeps only the CDR3 DNA: 51 bases, framed from base 1. CDR1 and CDR2, per the germline V gene (reference sequence), are DFQATT and SNEGSKA. V and J are trimmed by 6 bases and 1 base, and the gene matches miss 13 bases of the junction. This specimen's time point label, per the study, means: sample taken at primary tumor resection. For TCR sequencing, whole RNA was extracted from tumor and nontumor lung tissue, or from cryopreserved PBMC samples, and no cell sorting was done. The donors were about 71 patients from the lung TRACERx cohort who had early-stage, untreated non-small cell lung cancer. Patients were selected for TCR sequencing only if sufficient RNA was available from at least two tumor regions. Library preparation was by 5' RACE. Sequencing instrument: NextSeq 500. The TCR library protocol attached a unique molecular identifier to each TCR cDNA molecule to allow correction of PCR and sequencing errors. The paper's processing steps were these. Decombinator tools were used for TCR identification, UMI-based error correction and CDR3 extraction. Expanded TCRs were defined as those above a frequency of 2 per 1,000, corresponding to the top 1% of the tumor frequency distribution. Rényi diversity was computed with the R vegan package after subsampling each repertoire 100 times to 5,000 TCRs. CDR3 similarity networks were built from amino acid triplet string-kernel similarity, with CDR3s being connected when pairwise similarity was above 0.82. Using fastp at Q25 and MiXCR, TCRdb reprocessed the public reads and kept productive beta chains. Rows matching on CDR3 protein sequence are summarized as one entry with the most common DNA and genes. The authors' filters were not applied to this entry. The sample contains 28,000 or so distinct CDR3 sequences, about 8.8% of them found a single time. Of the sample, 36% falls within the top ten clones.

This receptor was taken from a female donor with early-stage non-small cell lung cancer. The chain is assembled from TRBV20-1 and TRBJ1-5; 9 central bases correspond to TRBD1. The sample in question was PBMCs, obtained at surgery. The CDR3 has the sequence CSATTGGLPFSNQPQHF. The sequenced DNA: TGCAGTGCAACAACAGGGGGCCTTCCATTCAGCAATCAGCCCCAGCATTTT.